The rows below give T cell receptor beta chains drawn from one sample of a study of T cell repertoires in cytomegalovirus infection. These TCRs are of unknown antigen specificity. Each CDR3 protein gets one entry after TCRdb re-called the reads with MiXCR. The sample has 700,000 to 900,000 distinct CDR3 sequences, 25% to 35% seen once. The specimen comprised cultured CD8+ T cells from PBMCs, sampled from culture after CMV antigen stimulation. The source is a human donor in good health (CMV status not recorded). Some clones in this sample may be carry-over from other donors' samples. CDR3s include the opening cysteine and the closing phenylalanine or tryptophan. Each record gives: D gene, J gene, CDR3 length, clone size, V gene, CDR3 protein, CDR3 DNA. The D gene is left open where the match is weak. Rows give clone size only sometimes, using once, few, many, or a class for an expanded clone.

>.|TRBJ2-2|15|.|TRBV29-1
CSVEDPASPTGELFF
TGCAGCGTTGAAGATCCGGCCTCTCCCACCGGGGAGCTGTTTTTT
>.|TRBJ2-1|14|.|TRBV5-6
CASTMGLVYNEQFF
TGTGCCAGCACTATGGGATTGGTGTACAATGAGCAGTTCTTC
>.|TRBJ1-5|14|few|TRBV6-2/TRBV6-3
CASSHPGVGQPQHF
TGTGCCAGCAGTCACCCGGGGGTTGGACAGCCCCAGCATTTT
>.|TRBJ1-3|12|few|TRBV7-9
CANRVSGNTIYF
TGTGCGAACAGAGTCTCTGGAAACACCATATATTTT
>.|TRBJ2-3|15|.|TRBV12-3/TRBV12-4
CASTPGYYDTDTQYF
TGTGCCAGCACCCCAGGGTACTACGACACAGATACGCAGTATTTT
>.|TRBJ1-2|13|.|TRBV14
CASSQGTVYGYTF
TGCGCCAGCAGCCAAGGGACCGTCTATGGCTACACCTTC
>TRBD1|TRBJ2-5|15|.|TRBV7-8
CASSGTGGPQETQYF
TGTGCCAGCAGCGGTACAGGGGGCCCCCAAGAGACCCAGTACTTC
>.|TRBJ2-7|14|once|TRBV5-3
CASSPDLAAYEQYF
TGTGCCAGCAGCCCGGATTTAGCGGCCTACGAGCAGTACTTC
>.|TRBJ2-7|14|few|TRBV4-1
CASSHRAGSYEQYF
TGCGCCAGCAGCCACCGGGCAGGGTCCTACGAGCAGTACTTC
>TRBD2|TRBJ2-2|18|many|TRBV7-6
CASRPSGGLSSNTGELFF
TGTGCCAGCAGGCCAAGCGGGGGGCTATCATCGAACACCGGGGAGCTGTTTTTT
>.|TRBJ1-5|15|once|TRBV6-1
CAGSGYGTFNQPQHF
TGTGCCGGCAGTGGCTACGGGACGTTCAATCAGCCCCAGCATTTT
>.|TRBJ2-3|18|.|TRBV12-5
CASGLTTDPRLSTDTQYF
TGTGCTAGTGGTTTGACCACCGATCCCCGTCTTAGCACAGATACGCAGTATTTT
>.|TRBJ1-1|15|.|TRBV4-1
CASSQDGGPDTEAFF
TGCGCCAGCAGCCAAGACGGGGGGCCGGACACTGAAGCTTTCTTT
>TRBD1|TRBJ1-2|15|few|TRBV12-3/TRBV12-4
CASSLGAGGLYGYTF
TGTGCCAGCAGTTTAGGCGCAGGGGGCCTGTATGGCTACACCTTC
>TRBD2|TRBJ2-1|13|few|TRBV6-5
CASTAGGPYEQFF
TGTGCCAGCACGGCGGGGGGGCCCTATGAGCAGTTCTTC
>.|TRBJ2-1|14|.|TRBV19
CASGVAGAGNEQFF
TGTGCCAGTGGAGTTGCGGGGGCCGGCAATGAGCAGTTCTTC
>.|TRBJ1-3|14|.|TRBV6-2/TRBV6-3
CASTDRASGNTIYF
TGTGCCAGCACCGATCGGGCCTCTGGAAACACCATATATTTT
>TRBD1|TRBJ2-5|15|few|TRBV7-2
CASSLRTGLGETQYF
TGTGCCAGCAGCCTCCGGACAGGGTTGGGGGAGACCCAGTACTTC
>TRBD2|TRBJ2-1|15|.|TRBV6-1
CASRENGLAGHEQFF
TGTGCCAGCAGGGAGAACGGACTAGCGGGTCATGAGCAGTTCTTC
>TRBD1|TRBJ2-1|15|few|TRBV20-1
CSARGDRNSYNEQFF
TGCAGTGCTAGAGGGGACAGAAACTCCTACAATGAGCAGTTCTTC
>.|TRBJ1-3|17|.|TRBV29-1
CSVEDTDSAYSGNTIYF
TGCAGCGTTGAAGACACGGACAGCGCTTACTCTGGAAACACCATATATTTT
>.|TRBJ2-3|12|.|TRBV24-1
CATSEDTDTQYF
TGTGCCACCAGTGAGGACACAGATACGCAGTATTTT
>.|TRBJ2-1|12|.|TRBV18
CASSPPRDEQFF
TGTGCCAGCTCACCACCGAGAGATGAGCAGTTCTTC
>TRBD1|TRBJ1-1|15|few|TRBV6-5
CASSYGTGGISEAFF
TGTGCCAGCAGTTACGGGACAGGGGGCATATCTGAAGCTTTCTTT
>.|TRBJ1-1|15|few|TRBV4-3
CASSHLDRSDTEAFF
TGCGCCAGCAGCCACCTTGACAGGTCTGACACTGAAGCTTTCTTT
>TRBD1|TRBJ1-6|15|.|TRBV6-2/TRBV6-3
CASSYLPTGVIPLHF
TGTGCCAGCAGTTACCTCCCGACAGGGGTGATACCCCTCCACTTT
>TRBD1|TRBJ2-7|14|.|TRBV7-9
CASSPQGIPYEQYF
TGTGCCAGCAGTCCACAGGGGATCCCCTACGAGCAGTACTTC
>TRBD2|TRBJ2-3|18|.|TRBV13
CASSKGTSGATYTDTQYF
TGTGCCAGCAGCAAAGGGACTAGCGGGGCAACTTACACAGATACGCAGTATTTT
>.|TRBJ2-5|14|.|TRBV27
CASSLWPLDGTQYF
TGTGCCAGCAGTTTATGGCCCCTGGACGGGACCCAGTACTTC
>TRBD1|TRBJ1-6|14|.|TRBV5-6
CASKEIQGNSPLHF
TGTGCCAGCAAAGAGATACAGGGGAATTCACCCCTCCACTTT
>.|TRBJ1-2|16|.|TRBV12-3/TRBV12-4
CASSTGQSVVNYGYTF
TGTGCCAGCAGCACCGGACAGTCCGTAGTTAACTATGGCTACACCTTC
>TRBD2|TRBJ2-3|16|few|TRBV7-9
CASSLMTSGYTDTQYF
TGTGCCAGCAGCCTCATGACTAGCGGTTACACAGATACGCAGTATTTT
>.|TRBJ2-5|15|few|TRBV28
CASRMYIAGVETQYF
TGTGCCAGCAGGATGTACATAGCCGGGGTGGAGACCCAGTACTTC
>TRBD1|TRBJ2-5|14|many|TRBV7-2
CASSMGQGRETQYF
TGTGCCAGCAGCATGGGACAGGGAAGGGAGACCCAGTACTTC
>TRBD1|TRBJ2-1|21|few|TRBV4-1
CASSHDDWTGRVLASYNEQFF
TGCGCCAGCAGCCATGATGATTGGACAGGGCGAGTGTTAGCCTCCTACAATGAGCAGTTCTTC
>TRBD1|TRBJ2-5|15|many|TRBV5-4
CASSLVGDRQETQYF
TGTGCCAGCAGCTTGGTGGGGGACAGACAAGAGACCCAGTACTTC
>.|TRBJ1-2|15|few|TRBV4-2
CASSQPGLTNYGYTF
TGTGCCAGCAGCCAACCAGGGCTAACTAACTATGGCTACACCTTC
>TRBD2|TRBJ2-1|16|.|TRBV6-5
CASSELAGAVYNEQFF
TGTGCCAGCAGCGAACTAGCGGGGGCGGTATACAATGAGCAGTTCTTC
>TRBD2|TRBJ2-3|18|few|TRBV20-1
CSAKGLAGDATSTDTQYF
TGCAGTGCTAAAGGACTAGCGGGGGACGCCACTAGCACAGATACGCAGTATTTT
>.|TRBJ2-7|15|few|TRBV7-9
CASSLGQPSSYEQYF
TGTGCCAGCAGCTTAGGACAGCCTTCCTCCTACGAGCAGTACTTC
>TRBD1|TRBJ2-2|14|few|TRBV6-5
CASSRDRGNGELFF
TGTGCCAGCTCAAGGGACAGGGGTAACGGGGAGCTGTTTTTT
>.|TRBJ1-1|13|.|TRBV19
CASSQSENTEAFF
TGTGCCAGTAGCCAATCGGAGAACACTGAAGCTTTCTTT
>.|TRBJ1-1|14|many|TRBV27
CASSLSGLNTEAFF
TGTGCCAGCAGTTTAAGCGGGCTGAACACTGAAGCTTTCTTT
>TRBD2|TRBJ2-3|17|few|TRBV6-2/TRBV6-3
CASRSSGGAISTDTQYF
TGTGCCAGCAGGAGTAGCGGGGGGGCTATCTCCACAGATACGCAGTATTTT
>.|TRBJ2-7|16|few|TRBV10-3
CAISESGQTMIYEQYF
TGTGCCATCAGTGAGTCAGGACAGACAATGATTTACGAGCAGTACTTC
>TRBD2|TRBJ2-3|15|few|TRBV5-1
CASSLRGAGADTQYF
TGCGCCAGCAGCTTAAGGGGCGCGGGGGCAGATACGCAGTATTTT
>TRBD1|TRBJ1-6|14|few|TRBV27
CASSWTGGISPLHF
TGTGCCAGCAGTTGGACAGGGGGAATTTCACCCCTCCACTTT
>.|TRBJ1-3|16|.|TRBV24-1
CATSDLVGDSGNTIYF
TGTGCCACCAGTGATTTGGTCGGGGACTCTGGAAACACCATATATTTT
>TRBD2|TRBJ2-5|15|.|TRBV27
CASSFFREGPETQYF
TGTGCCAGCAGTTTCTTTAGGGAGGGACCAGAGACCCAGTACTTC
>.|TRBJ1-1|14|many|TRBV27
CASSLSRGNTEAFF
TGTGCCAGCAGTTTATCCAGGGGGAACACTGAAGCTTTCTTT
>.|TRBJ1-1|12|few|TRBV6-5
CASSYGDREAFF
TGTGCCAGCAGTTACGGGGATCGGGAAGCTTTCTTT
>TRBD2|TRBJ2-1|19|.|TRBV27
CASSFFISGGEKDYNEQFF
TGTGCCAGCAGTTTCTTTATTAGCGGGGGGGAAAAGGACTACAATGAGCAGTTCTTC
>.|TRBJ2-1|15|few|TRBV4-2
CASSQVEGPYNEQFF
TGTGCCAGCAGCCAAGTTGAGGGCCCCTACAATGAGCAGTTCTTC
>.|TRBJ2-3|15|many|TRBV7-6
CASSLEASPTDTQYF
TGTGCCAGCAGCTTAGAGGCCAGCCCCACAGATACGCAGTATTTT
>.|TRBJ1-1|15|.|TRBV13
CASSQRTARSAEAFF
TGTGCCAGCAGCCAGCGGACCGCGAGGAGCGCTGAAGCTTTCTTT
>.|TRBJ2-3|15|.|TRBV20-1
CSAPRGEASTDTQYF
TGCAGTGCTCCCAGGGGGGAAGCTAGCACAGATACGCAGTATTTT
>.|TRBJ2-1|12|.|TRBV7-4
CASSLGPGEQFF
TGTGCCAGCAGCTTAGGACCAGGTGAGCAGTTCTTC